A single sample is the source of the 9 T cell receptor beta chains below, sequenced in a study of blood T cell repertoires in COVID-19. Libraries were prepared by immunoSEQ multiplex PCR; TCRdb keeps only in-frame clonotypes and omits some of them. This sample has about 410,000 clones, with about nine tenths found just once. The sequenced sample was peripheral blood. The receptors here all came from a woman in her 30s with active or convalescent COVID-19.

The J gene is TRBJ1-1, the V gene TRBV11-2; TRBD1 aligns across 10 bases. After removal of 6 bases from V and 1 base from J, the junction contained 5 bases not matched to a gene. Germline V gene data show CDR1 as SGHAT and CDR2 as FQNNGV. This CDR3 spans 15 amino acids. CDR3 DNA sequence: TGTGCCAGCAGGCGGACAGGGGGTTCGAACACTGAAGCTTTCTTT. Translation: CASRRTGGSNTEAFF.

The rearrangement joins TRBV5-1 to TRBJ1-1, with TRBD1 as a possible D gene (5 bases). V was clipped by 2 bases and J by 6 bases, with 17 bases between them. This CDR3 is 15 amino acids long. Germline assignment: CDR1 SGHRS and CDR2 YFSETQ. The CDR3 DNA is TGCGCCAGCAGCTTTGGGGTGATGGACAACTCTGAAGCTTTCTTT. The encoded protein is CASSFGVMDNSEAFF.

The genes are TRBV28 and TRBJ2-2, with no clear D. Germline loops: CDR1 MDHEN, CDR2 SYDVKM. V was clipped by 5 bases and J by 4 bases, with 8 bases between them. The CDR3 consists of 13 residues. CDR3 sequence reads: CASSPRLTGELFF. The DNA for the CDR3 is TGTGCCAGCAGTCCCCGTCTCACCGGGGAGCTGTTTTTT. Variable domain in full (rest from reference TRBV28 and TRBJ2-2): DVKVTQSSRYLVKRTGEKVFLECVQDMDHENMFWYRQDPGLGLRLIYFSYDVKMKEKGDIPEGYSVSREKKERFSLILESASTNQTSMYLCASSPRLTGELFFGEGSRLTVL.

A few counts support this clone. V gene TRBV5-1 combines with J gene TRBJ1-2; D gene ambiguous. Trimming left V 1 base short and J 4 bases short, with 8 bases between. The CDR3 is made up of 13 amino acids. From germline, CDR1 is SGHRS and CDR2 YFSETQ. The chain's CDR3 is CASSLRAGYGYTF. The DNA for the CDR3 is TGCGCCAGCAGCTTGCGGGCGGGCTATGGCTACACCTTC.

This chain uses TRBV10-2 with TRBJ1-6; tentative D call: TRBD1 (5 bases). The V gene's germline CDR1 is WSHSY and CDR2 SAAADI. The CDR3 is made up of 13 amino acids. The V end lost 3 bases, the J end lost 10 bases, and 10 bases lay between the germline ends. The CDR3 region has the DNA TGCGCCAGCAGTGAAAGGGACTTATCACCCCTCCACTTT. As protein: CASSERDLSPLHF.

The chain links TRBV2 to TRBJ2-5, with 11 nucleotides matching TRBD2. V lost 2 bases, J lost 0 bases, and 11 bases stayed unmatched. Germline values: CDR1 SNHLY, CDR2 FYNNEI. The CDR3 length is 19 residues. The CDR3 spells CASSESIWGLAEYQETQYF. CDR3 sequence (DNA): TGTGCCAGCAGTGAAAGTATATGGGGACTAGCGGAGTACCAAGAGACCCAGTACTTC. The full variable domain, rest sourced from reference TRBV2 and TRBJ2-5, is EPEVTQTPSHQVTQMGQEVILRCVPISNHLYFYWYRQILGQKVEFLVSFYNNEISEKSEIFDDQFSVERPDGSNFTLKIRSTKLEDSAMYFCASSESIWGLAEYQETQYFGPGTRLLVL.

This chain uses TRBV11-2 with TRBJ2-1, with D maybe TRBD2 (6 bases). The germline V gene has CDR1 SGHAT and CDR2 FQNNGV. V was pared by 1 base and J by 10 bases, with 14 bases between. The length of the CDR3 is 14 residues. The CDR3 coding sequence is TGTGCCAGCAGCTTAGTCGGGAGCCTAGGGGAGCAGTTCTTC. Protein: CASSLVGSLGEQFF. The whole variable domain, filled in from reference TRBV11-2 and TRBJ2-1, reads EAGVAQSPRYKIIEKRQSVAFWCNPISGHATLYWYQQILGQGPKLLIQFQNNGVVDDSQLPKDRFSAERLKGVDSTLKIQPAKLEDSAVYLCASSLVGSLGEQFFGPGTRLTVL.

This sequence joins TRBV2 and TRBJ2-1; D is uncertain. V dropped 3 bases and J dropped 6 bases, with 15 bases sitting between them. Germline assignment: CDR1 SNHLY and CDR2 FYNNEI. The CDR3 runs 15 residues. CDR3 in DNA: TGTGCCAGCAGTGAGAGTGTCGAAGTTTTCAATGAGCAGTTCTTC. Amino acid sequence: CASSESVEVFNEQFF.

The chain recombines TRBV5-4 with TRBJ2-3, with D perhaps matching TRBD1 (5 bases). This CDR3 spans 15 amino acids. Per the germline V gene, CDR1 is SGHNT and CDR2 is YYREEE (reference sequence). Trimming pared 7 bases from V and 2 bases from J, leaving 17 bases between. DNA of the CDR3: TGTGCCAGCGGCCCAGACAGCCGCAACACAGATACGCAGTATTTT. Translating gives CASGPDSRNTDTQYF.